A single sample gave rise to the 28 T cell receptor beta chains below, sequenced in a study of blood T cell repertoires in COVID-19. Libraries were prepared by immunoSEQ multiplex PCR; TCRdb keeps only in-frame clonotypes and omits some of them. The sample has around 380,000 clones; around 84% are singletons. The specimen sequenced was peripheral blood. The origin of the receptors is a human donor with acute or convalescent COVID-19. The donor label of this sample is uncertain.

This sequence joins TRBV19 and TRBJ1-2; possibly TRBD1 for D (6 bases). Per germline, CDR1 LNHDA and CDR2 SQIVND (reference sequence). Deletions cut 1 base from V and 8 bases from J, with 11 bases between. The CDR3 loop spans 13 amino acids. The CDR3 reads CASSIGAGEGYTF. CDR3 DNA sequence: TGTGCCAGTAGTATAGGGGCAGGGGAAGGCTACACCTTC.

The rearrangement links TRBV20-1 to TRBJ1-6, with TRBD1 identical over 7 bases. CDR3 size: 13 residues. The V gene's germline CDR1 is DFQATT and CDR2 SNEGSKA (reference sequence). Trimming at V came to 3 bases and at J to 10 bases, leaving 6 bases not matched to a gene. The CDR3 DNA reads TGCAGTGCTAGTTCGACAGGGCACTCACCCCTCCACTTT. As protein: CSASSTGHSPLHF.

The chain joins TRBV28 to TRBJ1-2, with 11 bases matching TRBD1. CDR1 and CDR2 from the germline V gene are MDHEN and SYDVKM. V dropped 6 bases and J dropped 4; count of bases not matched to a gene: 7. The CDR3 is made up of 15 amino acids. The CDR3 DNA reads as TGTGCCAGCAGACCTTGGACAGGGGGCGTCTATGGCTACACCTTC. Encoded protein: CASRPWTGGVYGYTF.

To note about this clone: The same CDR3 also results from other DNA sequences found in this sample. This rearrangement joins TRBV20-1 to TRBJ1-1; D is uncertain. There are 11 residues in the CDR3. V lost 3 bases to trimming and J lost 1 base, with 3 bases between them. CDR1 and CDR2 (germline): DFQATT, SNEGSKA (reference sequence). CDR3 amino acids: CSARANTEAFF. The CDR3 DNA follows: TGCAGTGCTAGGGCGAACACTGAAGCTTTCTTT.

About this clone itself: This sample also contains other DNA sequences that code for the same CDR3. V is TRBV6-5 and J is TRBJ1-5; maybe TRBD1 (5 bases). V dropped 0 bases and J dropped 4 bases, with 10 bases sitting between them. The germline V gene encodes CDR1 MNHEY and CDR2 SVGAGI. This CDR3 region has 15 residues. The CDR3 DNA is TGTGCCAGCAGTTACTCCAGGGAACGGAATCAGCCCCAGCATTTT. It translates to CASSYSRERNQPQHF.

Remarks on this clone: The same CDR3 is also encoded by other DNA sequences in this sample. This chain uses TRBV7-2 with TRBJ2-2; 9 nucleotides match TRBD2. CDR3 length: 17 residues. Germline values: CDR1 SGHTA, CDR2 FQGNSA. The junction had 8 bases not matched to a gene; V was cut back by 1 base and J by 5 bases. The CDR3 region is CASSLVGGGAVTGELFF. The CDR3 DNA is TGTGCCAGCAGCTTAGTAGGCGGGGGGGCTGTAACCGGGGAGCTGTTTTTT.

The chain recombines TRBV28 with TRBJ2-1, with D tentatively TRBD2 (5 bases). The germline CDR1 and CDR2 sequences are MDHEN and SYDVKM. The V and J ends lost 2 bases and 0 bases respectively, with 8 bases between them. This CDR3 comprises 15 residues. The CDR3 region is CASSLPAGSYNEQFF. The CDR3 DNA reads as TGTGCCAGCAGTTTACCGGCGGGCTCCTACAATGAGCAGTTCTTC.

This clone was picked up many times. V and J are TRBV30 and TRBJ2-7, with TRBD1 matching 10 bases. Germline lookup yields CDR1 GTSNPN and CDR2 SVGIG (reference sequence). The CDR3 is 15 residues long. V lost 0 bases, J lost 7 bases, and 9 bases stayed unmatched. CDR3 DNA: TGTGCCTGGAGTGTACCCGGGACAGGGGCTGGAGAGCAGTACTTC. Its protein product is CAWSVPGTGAGEQYF. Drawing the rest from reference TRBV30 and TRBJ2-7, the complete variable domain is SQTIHQWPATLVQPVGSPLSLECTVEGTSNPNLYWYRQAAGRGLQLLFYSVGIGQISSEVPQNLSASRPQDRQFILSSKKLLLSDSGFYLCAWSVPGTGAGEQYFGPGTRLTVT.

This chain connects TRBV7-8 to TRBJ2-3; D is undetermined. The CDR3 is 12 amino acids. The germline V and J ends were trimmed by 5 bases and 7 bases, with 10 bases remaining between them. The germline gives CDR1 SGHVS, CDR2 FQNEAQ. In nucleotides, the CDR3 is TGTGCCAGCAGCCTCTCCCAGTATACGCAGTATTTT. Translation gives CASSLSQYTQYF.

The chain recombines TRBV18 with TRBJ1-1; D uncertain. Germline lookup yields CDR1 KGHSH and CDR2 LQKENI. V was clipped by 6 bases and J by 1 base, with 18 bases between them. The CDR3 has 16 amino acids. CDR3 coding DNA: TGTGCCAGCTCCGCCAACAGACCGCGCACGAACACTGAAGCTTTCTTT. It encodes CASSANRPRTNTEAFF.

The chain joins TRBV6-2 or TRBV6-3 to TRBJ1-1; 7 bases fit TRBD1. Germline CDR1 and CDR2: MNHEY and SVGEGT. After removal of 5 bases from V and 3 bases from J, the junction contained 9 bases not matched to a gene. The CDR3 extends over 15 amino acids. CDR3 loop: CASSAPRTGHTEAFF. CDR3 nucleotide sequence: TGTGCCAGCAGTGCGCCCCGGACAGGTCACACTGAAGCTTTCTTT.

The CDR3 loop is CASSPRGTQQFF. Here the CDR3 DNA reads TGTGCCAGCAGCCCAAGAGGGACTCAGCAGTTCTTC. V usage is TRBV11-2 and J usage is TRBJ2-1; weak D call: TRBD2 (6 bases). This CDR3 comprises 12 residues. Germline CDR1 and CDR2: SGHAT and FQNNGV. The V end lost 5 bases, the J end lost 11 bases, and 13 bases lay between the germline ends.

Here the CDR3 DNA reads TGTGCCACCAGCAGAGAAGTAAGGAGCCCCTACGAGCAGTACTTC. Its protein product is CATSREVRSPYEQYF. V and J are TRBV15 and TRBJ2-7; D remains unclear. This CDR3 region has 15 residues. CDR1 LNHNV and CDR2 YYDKDF come from the germline V gene (reference sequence). V lost 0 bases and J 2 bases, leaving 11 bases between the germline ends.

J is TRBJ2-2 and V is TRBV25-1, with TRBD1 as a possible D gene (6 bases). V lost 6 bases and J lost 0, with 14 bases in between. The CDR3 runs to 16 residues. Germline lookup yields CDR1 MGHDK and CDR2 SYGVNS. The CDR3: CASSAWGTPNTGELFF. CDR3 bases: TGTGCCAGCAGCGCCTGGGGGACACCGAACACCGGGGAGCTGTTTTTT. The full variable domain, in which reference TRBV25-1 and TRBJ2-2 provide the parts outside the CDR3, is EADIYQTPRYLVIGTGKKITLECSQTMGHDKMYWYQQDPGMELHLIHYSYGVNSTEKGDLSSESTVSRIRTEHFPLTLESARPSHTSQYLCASSAWGTPNTGELFFGEGSRLTVL.

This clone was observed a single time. The CDR3 here is CASSLGGPRGYGYTF. The CDR3 region has the DNA TGTGCCAGCAGCCTAGGGGGACCCAGGGGGTACGGCTACACCTTC. V and J are TRBV7-9 and TRBJ1-2; 7 positions agree with TRBD1. Germline V gene data show CDR1 as SEHNR and CDR2 as FQNEAQ (reference sequence). The V segment lost 5 bases and the J segment 8 bases; nucleotides outside the gene matches: 14. The CDR3 runs 15 residues.

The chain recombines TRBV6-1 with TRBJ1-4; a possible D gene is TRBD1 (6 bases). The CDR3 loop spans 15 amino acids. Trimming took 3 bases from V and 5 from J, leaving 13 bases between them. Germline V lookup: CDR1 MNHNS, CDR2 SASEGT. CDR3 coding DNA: TGTGCCAGCAGTGATACTAGGACAGCAAATGAAAAACTGTTTTTT. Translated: CASSDTRTANEKLFF.

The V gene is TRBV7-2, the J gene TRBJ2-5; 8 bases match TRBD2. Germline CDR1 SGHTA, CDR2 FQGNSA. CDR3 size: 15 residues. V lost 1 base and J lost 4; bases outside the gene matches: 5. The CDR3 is CASSLGPGGGETQYF. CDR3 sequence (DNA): TGTGCCAGCAGCTTAGGACCCGGGGGGGGAGAGACCCAGTACTTC.

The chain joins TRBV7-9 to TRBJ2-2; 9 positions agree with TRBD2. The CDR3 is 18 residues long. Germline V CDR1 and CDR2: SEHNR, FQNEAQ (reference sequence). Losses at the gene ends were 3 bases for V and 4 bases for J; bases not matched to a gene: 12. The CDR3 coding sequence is TGTGCCAGCAGCTTTCAGTTCCAGCGGGAGGCGATCACCGGGGAGCTGTTTTTT. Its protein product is CASSFQFQREAITGELFF.

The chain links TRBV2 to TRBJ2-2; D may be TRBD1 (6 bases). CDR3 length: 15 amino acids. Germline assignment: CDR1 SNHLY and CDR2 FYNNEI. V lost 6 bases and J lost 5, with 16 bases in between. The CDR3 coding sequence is TGTGCCAGCAGGGTACAGGGTATGTCGACCGGGGAGCTGTTTTTT. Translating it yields CASRVQGMSTGELFF.

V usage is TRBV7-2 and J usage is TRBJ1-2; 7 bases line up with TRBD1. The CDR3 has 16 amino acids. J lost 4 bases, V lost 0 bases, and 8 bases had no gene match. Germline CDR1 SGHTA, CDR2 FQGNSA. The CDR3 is CASSLAPQTGTYGYTF. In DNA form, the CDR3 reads TGTGCCAGCAGCTTAGCCCCTCAGACAGGGACCTATGGCTACACCTTC.

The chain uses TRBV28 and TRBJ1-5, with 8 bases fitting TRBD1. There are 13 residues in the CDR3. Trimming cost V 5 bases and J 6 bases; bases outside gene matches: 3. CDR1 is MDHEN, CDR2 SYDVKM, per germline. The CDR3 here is CASSRQGFQPQHF. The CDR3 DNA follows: TGTGCCAGCAGTCGACAGGGGTTTCAGCCCCAGCATTTT.

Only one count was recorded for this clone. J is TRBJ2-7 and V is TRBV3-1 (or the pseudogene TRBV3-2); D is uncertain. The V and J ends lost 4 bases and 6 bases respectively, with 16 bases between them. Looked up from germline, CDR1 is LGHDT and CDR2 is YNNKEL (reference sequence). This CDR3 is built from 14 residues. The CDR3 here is CASSLYQALGEQYF. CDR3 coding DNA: TGTGCCAGCAGCCTGTACCAGGCACTCGGCGAGCAGTACTTC.

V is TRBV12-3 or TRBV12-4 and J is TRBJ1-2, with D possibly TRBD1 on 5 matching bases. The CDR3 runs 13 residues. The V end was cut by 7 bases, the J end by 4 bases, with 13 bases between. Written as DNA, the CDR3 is TGTGCCAGCACTCGGGGGGACGGCTATGGCTACACCTTC. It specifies CASTRGDGYGYTF.

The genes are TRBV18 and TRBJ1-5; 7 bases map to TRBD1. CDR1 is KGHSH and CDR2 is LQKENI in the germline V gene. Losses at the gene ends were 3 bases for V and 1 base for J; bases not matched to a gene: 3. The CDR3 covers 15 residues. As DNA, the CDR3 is TGTGCCAGCTCACCTGAGGGGGCGAGCAATCAGCCCCAGCATTTT. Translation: CASSPEGASNQPQHF. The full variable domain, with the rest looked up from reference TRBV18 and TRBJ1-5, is NAGVMQNPRHLVRRRGQEARLRCSPMKGHSHVYWYRQLPEEGLKFMVYLQKENIIDESGMPKERFSAEFPKEGPSILRIQQVVRGDSAAYFCASSPEGASNQPQHFGDGTRLSIL.

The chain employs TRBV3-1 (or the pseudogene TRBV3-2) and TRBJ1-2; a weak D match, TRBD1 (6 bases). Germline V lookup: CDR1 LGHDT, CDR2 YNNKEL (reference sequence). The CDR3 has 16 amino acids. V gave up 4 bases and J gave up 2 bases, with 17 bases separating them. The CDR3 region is CASSPHRGGVNYGYTF. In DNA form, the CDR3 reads TGTGCCAGCAGCCCACACAGAGGGGGAGTGAACTATGGCTACACCTTC.

The CDR3 loop is CASRLLAGVEAFF. CDR3 nucleotides: TGTGCCAGCAGATTACTTGCGGGGGTGGAAGCTTTCTTT. This chain links TRBV6-5 with TRBJ1-1; the D gene is possibly TRBD1 (5 bases). The germline V gene has CDR1 MNHEY and CDR2 SVGAGI. This CDR3 region has 13 residues. V lost 6 bases and J 8 bases, leaving 16 bases between the germline ends.

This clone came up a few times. In nucleotides, the CDR3 is TGTGCCAGCAGCTCGGACAGGGGTAGATATACTGAAGCTTTCTTT. Translating gives CASSSDRGRYTEAFF. The rearrangement links TRBV9 to TRBJ1-1; 9 bases align to TRBD1. The V and J ends lost 4 bases and 5 bases, in that order; junction bases with no gene match: 9. Germline CDR1 reads SGDLS; CDR2 reads YYNGEE. This CDR3 comprises 15 residues.

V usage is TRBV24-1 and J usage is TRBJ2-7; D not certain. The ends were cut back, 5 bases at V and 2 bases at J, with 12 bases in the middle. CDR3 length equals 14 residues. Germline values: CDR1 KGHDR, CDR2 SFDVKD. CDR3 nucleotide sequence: TGTGCCACCAGTGGCTGGGCTGTACCCTACGAGCAGTACTTC. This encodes CATSGWAVPYEQYF.